This T cell receptor (beta chain) was sequenced in a study of OX40 agonist ivuxolimab in advanced cancers. Study at large: Hepatocellular carcinoma, melanoma, renal cell or head and neck cancer occurred in dose-escalation patients. Study-level points and caveats: Clonal expansion by week 6 occurred in CD4+ and CD8+ blood T cells (at 0.1 to 3.0 mg/kg).

The ends lost 5 bases at V and 4 bases at J; junction bases unmatched: 10. This CDR3 has 15 amino acids. Germline CDR1 SGHVS, CDR2 FQNEAQ. Assay used: immunoSEQ multiplex PCR; TCRdb lists only in-frame clones, some missing. This sample has around 83,000 clones, with roughly 84% found just once. In regard to this clone: The target antigen is unknown.

The sample here was CD4+ or CD8+ T cells sorted from blood, taken in a trial of the OX40 agonist ivuxolimab. V is TRBV7-8 and J is TRBJ2-7, with 8 bases fitting TRBD1. This clonotype originated in an adult with an advanced solid tumor such as melanoma, head and neck, liver or kidney cancer. The CDR3 DNA is TGTGCCAGCAGCGAAAGACAGGGGCCCACTTACGAGCAGTACTTC. Its protein product is CASSERQGPTYEQYF.